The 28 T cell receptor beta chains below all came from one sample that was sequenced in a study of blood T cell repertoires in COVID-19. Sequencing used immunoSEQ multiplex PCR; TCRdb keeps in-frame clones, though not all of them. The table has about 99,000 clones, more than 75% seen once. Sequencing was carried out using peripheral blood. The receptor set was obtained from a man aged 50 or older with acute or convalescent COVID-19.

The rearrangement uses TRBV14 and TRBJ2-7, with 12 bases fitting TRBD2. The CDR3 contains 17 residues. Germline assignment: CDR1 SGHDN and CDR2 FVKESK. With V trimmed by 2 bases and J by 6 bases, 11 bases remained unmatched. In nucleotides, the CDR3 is TGTGCCAGCAGCCAACGAATTCCTAGCGGGAGGGCCGGCGAGCAGTACTTC. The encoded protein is CASSQRIPSGRAGEQYF.

DNA for the CDR3: TGCGCCAGCAGCTTGAATCACAGGGTTCCAGATACGCAGTATTTT. The encoded protein is CASSLNHRVPDTQYF. The gene calls are TRBV5-1 and TRBJ2-3; a weak D match, TRBD1 (6 bases). V lost 1 base and J lost 4, with 13 bases in between. The CDR3 has 15 residues. In germline, CDR1 is SGHRS, CDR2 YFSETQ.

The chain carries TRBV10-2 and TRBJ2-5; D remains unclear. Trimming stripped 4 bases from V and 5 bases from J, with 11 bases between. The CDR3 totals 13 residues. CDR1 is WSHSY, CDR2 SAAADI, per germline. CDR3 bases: TGCGCCAGCAGTGTGAACCGTCGGGAGACCCAGTACTTC. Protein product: CASSVNRRETQYF.

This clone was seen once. The CDR3 here is CSASNLRGLISGNTIYF. The CDR3 DNA is TGCAGTGCTAGTAATTTGCGGGGGCTCATCTCTGGAAACACCATATATTTT. The chain couples TRBV20-1 to TRBJ1-3; a weak D match, TRBD1 (6 bases). CDR1 and CDR2 (germline): DFQATT, SNEGSKA (reference sequence). V was trimmed by 3 bases and J by 0 bases, leaving 18 bases between them. The CDR3 is made up of 17 amino acids.

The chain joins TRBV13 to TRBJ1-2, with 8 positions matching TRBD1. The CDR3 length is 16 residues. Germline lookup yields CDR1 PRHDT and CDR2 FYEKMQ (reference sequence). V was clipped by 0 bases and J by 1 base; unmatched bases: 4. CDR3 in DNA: TGTGCCAGCAGCTTAGGCCCAGGGGGCCTTAACTATGGCTACACCTTC. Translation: CASSLGPGGLNYGYTF.

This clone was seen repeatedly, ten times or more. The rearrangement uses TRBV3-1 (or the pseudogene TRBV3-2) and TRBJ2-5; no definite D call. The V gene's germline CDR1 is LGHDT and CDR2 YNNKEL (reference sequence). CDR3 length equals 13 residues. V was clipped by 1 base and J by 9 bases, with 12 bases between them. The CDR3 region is CASSQGGYKAQYF. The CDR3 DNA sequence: TGTGCCAGCAGCCAAGGCGGCTACAAGGCCCAGTACTTC.

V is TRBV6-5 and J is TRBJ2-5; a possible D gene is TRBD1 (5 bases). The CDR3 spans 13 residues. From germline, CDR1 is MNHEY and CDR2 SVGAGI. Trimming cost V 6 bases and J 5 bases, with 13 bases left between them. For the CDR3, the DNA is TGTGCCAGCAGGAGACAGAGCGTGGAGACCCAGTACTTC. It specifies CASRRQSVETQYF.

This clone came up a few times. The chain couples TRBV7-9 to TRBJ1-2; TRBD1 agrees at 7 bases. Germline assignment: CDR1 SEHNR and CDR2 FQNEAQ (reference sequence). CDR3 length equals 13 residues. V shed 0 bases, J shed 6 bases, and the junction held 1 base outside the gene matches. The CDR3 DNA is TGTGCCAGCAGCTTAGCAGGGGGCGATGGCTACACCTTC. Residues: CASSLAGGDGYTF. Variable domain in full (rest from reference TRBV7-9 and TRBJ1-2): DTGVSQNPRHKITKRGQNVTFRCDPISEHNRLYWYRQTLGQGPEFLTYFQNEAQLEKSRLLSDRFSAERPKGSFSTLEIQRTEQGDSAMYLCASSLAGGDGYTFGSGTRLTVV.

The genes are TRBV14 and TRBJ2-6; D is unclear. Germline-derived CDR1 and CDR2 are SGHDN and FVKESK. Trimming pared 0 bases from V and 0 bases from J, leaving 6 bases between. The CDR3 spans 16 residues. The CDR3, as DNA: TGTGCCAGCAGCCAAGATAGATTCTCTGGGGCCAACGTCCTGACTTTC. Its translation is CASSQDRFSGANVLTF.

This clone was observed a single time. CDR3 nucleotide sequence: TGTGCCAGCAGGCGGCGTTCTTTTAATGAAAAACTGTTTTTT. Protein sequence: CASRRRSFNEKLFF. The chain has TRBV6-5 and TRBJ1-4, with D uncertain. Germline V CDR1 and CDR2: MNHEY, SVGAGI. The CDR3 is 14 amino acids. V was cut by 6 bases and J by 4 bases, with 12 bases left in between.

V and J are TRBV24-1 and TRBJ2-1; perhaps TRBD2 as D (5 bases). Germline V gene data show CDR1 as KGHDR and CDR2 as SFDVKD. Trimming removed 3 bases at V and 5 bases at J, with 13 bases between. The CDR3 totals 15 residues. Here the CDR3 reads CATSDRSGPNNEQFF. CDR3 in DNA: TGTGCCACCAGTGATCGGAGCGGACCAAACAATGAGCAGTTCTTC.

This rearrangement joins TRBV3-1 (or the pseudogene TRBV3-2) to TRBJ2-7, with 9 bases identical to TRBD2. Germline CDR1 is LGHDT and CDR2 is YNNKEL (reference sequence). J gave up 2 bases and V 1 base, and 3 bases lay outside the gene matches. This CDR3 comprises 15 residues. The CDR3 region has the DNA TGTGCCAGCAGCCAAGGACGCGGGAGGGCCTACGAGCAGTACTTC. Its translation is CASSQGRGRAYEQYF.

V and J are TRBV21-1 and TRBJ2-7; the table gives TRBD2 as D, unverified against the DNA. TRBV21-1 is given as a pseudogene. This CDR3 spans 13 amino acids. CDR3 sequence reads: CASSKGSIGEQYF. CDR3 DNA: TGTGCCAGCAGCAAAGGGTCTATCGGCGAGCAGTACTTC.

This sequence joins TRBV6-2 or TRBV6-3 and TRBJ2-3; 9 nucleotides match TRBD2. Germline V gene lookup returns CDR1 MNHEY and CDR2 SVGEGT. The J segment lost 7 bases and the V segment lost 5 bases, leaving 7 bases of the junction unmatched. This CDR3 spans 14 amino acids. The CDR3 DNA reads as TGTGCCAGCAGTCCCCCAGCGGGAGGTAATACGCAGTATTTT. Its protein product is CASSPPAGGNTQYF.

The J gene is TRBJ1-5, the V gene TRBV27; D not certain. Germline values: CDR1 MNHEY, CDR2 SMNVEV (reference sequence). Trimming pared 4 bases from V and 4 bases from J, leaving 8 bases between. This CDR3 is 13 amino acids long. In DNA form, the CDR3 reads TGTGCCAGCAGTTCCGACGGGAATCAGCCCCAGCATTTT. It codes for CASSSDGNQPQHF.

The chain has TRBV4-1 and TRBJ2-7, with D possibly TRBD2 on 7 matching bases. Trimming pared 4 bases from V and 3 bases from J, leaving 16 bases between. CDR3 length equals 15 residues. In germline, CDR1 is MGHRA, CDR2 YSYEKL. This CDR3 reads CASSPQGRGNYEQYF. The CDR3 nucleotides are TGCGCCAGCAGCCCCCAGGGGAGGGGGAACTACGAGCAGTACTTC.

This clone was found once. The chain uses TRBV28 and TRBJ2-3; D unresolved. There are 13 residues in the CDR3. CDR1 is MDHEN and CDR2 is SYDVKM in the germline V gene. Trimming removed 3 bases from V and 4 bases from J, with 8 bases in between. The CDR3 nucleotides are TGTGCCAGCAGTTTTTCCTCCCCAGATACGCAGTATTTT. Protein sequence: CASSFSSPDTQYF.

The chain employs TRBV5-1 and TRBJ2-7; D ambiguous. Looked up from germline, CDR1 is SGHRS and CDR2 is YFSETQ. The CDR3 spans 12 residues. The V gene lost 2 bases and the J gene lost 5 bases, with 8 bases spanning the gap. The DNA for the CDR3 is TGCGCCAGCAGCTTCTCGGGTGACGAGCAGTACTTC. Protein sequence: CASSFSGDEQYF.

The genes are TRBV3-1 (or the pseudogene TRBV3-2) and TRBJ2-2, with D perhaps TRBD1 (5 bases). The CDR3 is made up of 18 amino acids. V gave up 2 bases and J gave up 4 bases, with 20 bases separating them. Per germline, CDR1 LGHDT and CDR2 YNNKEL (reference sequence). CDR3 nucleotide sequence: TGTGCCAGCAGCCAATCCGAATGGGGCGCTGGATCCACCGGGGAGCTGTTTTTT. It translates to CASSQSEWGAGSTGELFF.

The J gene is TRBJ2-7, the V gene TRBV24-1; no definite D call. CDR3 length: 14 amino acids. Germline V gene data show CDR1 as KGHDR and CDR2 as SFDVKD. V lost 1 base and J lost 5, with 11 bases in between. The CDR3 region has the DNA TGTGCCACCAGTGATTTTCTGCGTCCGGACGAGCAGTACTTC. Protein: CATSDFLRPDEQYF.

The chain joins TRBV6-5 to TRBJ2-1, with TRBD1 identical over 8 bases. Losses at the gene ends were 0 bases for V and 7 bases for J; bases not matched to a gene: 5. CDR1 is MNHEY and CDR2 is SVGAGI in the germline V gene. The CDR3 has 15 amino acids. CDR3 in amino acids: CASSYSVTGVNEQFF. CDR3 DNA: TGTGCCAGCAGTTACTCAGTGACAGGGGTTAATGAGCAGTTCTTC.

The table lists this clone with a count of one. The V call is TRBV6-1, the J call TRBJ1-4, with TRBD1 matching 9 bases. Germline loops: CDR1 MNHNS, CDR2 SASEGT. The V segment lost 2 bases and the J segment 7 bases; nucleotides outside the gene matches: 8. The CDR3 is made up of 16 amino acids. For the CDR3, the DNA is TGTGCCAGCAGTGAAATTAGGGGGACAGGGAGTGAAAAACTGTTTTTT. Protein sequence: CASSEIRGTGSEKLFF.

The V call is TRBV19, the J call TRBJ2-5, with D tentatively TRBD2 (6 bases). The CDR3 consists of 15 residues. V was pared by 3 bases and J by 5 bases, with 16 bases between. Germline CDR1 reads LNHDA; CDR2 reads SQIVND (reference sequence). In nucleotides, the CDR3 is TGTGCCAGTAGTATGGGACTGACGATCAGGGAGACCCAGTACTTC. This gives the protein CASSMGLTIRETQYF.

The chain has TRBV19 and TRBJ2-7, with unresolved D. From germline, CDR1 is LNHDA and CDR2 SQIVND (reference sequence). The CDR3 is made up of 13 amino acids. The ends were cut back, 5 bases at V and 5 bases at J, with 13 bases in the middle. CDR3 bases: TGTGCCAGTAGTGAGTCCTTAAACCACGAGCAGTACTTC. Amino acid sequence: CASSESLNHEQYF.

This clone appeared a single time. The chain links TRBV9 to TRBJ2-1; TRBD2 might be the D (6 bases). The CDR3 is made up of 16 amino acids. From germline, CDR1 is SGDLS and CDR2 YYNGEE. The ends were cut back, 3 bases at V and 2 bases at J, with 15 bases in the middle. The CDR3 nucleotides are TGTGCCAGCAGCGCGATAGCGGAGGGGCCCTACAATGAGCAGTTCTTC. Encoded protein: CASSAIAEGPYNEQFF. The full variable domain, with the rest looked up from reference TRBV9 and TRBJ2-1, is DSGVTQTPKHLITATGQRVTLRCSPRSGDLSVYWYQQSLDQGLQFLIQYYNGEERAKGNILERFSAQQFPDLHSELNLSSLELGDSALYFCASSAIAEGPYNEQFFGPGTRLTVL.

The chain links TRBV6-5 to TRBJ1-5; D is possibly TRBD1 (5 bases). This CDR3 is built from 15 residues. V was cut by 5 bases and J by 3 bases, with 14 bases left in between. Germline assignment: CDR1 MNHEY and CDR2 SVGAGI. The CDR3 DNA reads TGTGCCAGCAGTCGGAGCGACAGCTACAATCAGCCCCAGCATTTT. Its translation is CASSRSDSYNQPQHF.

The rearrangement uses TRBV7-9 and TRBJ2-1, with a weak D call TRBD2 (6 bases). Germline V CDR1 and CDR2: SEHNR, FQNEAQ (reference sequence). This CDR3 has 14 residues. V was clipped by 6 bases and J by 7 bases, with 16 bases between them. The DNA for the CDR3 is TGTGCCAGCAGGTCGCGGGGAACATTTAATGAGCAGTTCTTC. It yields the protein CASRSRGTFNEQFF.

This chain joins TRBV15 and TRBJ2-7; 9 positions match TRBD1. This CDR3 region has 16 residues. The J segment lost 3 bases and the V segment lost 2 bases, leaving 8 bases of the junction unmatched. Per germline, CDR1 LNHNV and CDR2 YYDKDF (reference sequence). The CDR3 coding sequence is TGTGCCACCAGCAGACCACCCGGGACAGGGATCTACGAGCAGTACTTC. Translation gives CATSRPPGTGIYEQYF.